A single sample is the source of the 4 T cell receptor beta chains below, sequenced in a study of T cell repertoires in cytomegalovirus infection. Their specific antigens are unknown. MiXCR was run by TCRdb on the reads, yielding one entry per CDR3 protein. The sample carries over 250,000 distinct CDR3 sequences, under 25% recorded once. Source: cultured PBMCs, taken from culture after CMV antigen stimulation. The receptors shown here come from a human donor in good health (CMV status not recorded). Some clones in this sample may be carry-over from other donors' samples.

The J gene is TRBJ2-3, the V gene TRBV7-9, with D unclear. The CDR3 is made up of 14 amino acids. The germline V gene has CDR1 SEHNR and CDR2 FQNEAQ (reference sequence). Between the trimmed V and J ends, which lost 0 bases and 4 bases, there was a span of 8 bases. DNA for the CDR3: TGTGCCAGCAGCTTAGCAGTAGGCGCAGATACGCAGTATTTT. Its translation: CASSLAVGADTQYF. The variable domain in full, completed from reference TRBV7-9 and TRBJ2-3, reads DTGVSQNPRHKITKRGQNVTFRCDPISEHNRLYWYRQTLGQGPEFLTYFQNEAQLEKSRLLSDRFSAERPKGSFSTLEIQRTEQGDSAMYLCASSLAVGADTQYFGPGTRLTVL.

This clonotype came up a few times. This chain uses TRBV19 with TRBJ2-2; no clear D gene. V gave up 5 bases and J gave up 6 bases, with 7 bases separating them. This CDR3 region has 12 residues. Germline loops: CDR1 LNHDA, CDR2 SQIVND (reference sequence). The CDR3 DNA follows: TGTGCCAGTAGTGTCGTCGCCGGGGAGCTGTTTTTT. Amino acid sequence: CASSVVAGELFF.

In its sample, this clonotype was seen many times. This chain uses TRBV11-2 with TRBJ2-1, with 16 bases fitting TRBD2. V lost 4 bases, J lost 8 bases, and 2 bases stayed unmatched. The germline gives CDR1 SGHAT, CDR2 FQNNGV. CDR3 length: 15 amino acids. In DNA form, the CDR3 reads TGTGCCAGCAGCTCCGGGACTAGCGGGAGGGATGAGCAGTTCTTC. Residues: CASSSGTSGRDEQFF.

V and J are TRBV7-2 and TRBJ2-4, with 8 nucleotides matching TRBD2. Trimming at V came to 1 base and at J to 0 bases, leaving 8 bases not matched to a gene. There are 18 residues in the CDR3. CDR1 and CDR2 from the germline V gene are SGHTA and FQGNSA. CDR3 sequence reads: CASSLGVAGSIAKNIQYF. The CDR3 DNA sequence: TGTGCCAGCAGCTTAGGAGTAGCGGGATCAATAGCCAAAAACATTCAGTACTTC.